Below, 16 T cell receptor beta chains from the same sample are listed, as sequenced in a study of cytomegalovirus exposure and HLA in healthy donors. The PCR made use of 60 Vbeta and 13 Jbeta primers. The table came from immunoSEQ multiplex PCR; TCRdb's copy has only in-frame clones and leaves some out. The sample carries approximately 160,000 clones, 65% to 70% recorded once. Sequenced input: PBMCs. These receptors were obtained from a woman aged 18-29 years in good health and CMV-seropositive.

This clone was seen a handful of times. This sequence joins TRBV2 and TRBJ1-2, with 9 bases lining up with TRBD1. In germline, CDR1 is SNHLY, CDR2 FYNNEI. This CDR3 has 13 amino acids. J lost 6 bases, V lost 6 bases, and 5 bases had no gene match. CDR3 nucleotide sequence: TGTGCCAGCAGGACAGGGGGTTGGGATGGCTACACCTTC. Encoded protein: CASRTGGWDGYTF.

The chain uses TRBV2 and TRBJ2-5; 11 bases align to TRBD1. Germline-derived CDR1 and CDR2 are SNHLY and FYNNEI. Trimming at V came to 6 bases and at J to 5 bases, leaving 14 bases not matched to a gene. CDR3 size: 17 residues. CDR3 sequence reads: CASSAFLGGQGEETQYF. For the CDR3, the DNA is TGTGCCAGCAGCGCGTTTTTAGGGGGACAGGGGGAGGAGACCCAGTACTTC.

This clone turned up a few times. The CDR3 nucleotides read TGTGCCAGCAGCTTAGACTTATCTCTGTACGAGCAGTACTTC. Its protein is CASSLDLSLYEQYF. The chain employs TRBV28 and TRBJ2-7; D gene unclear. The germline V gene has CDR1 MDHEN and CDR2 SYDVKM. Trimming cost V 6 bases and J 4 bases, with 16 bases left between them. This CDR3 is built from 14 residues.

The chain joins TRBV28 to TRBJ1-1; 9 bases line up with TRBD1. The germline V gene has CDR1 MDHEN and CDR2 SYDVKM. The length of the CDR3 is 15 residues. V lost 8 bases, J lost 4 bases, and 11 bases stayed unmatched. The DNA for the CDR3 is TGTGCCAGCCGGGTTACAGGGGGCCTGAGCACTGAAGCTTTCTTT. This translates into CASRVTGGLSTEAFF.

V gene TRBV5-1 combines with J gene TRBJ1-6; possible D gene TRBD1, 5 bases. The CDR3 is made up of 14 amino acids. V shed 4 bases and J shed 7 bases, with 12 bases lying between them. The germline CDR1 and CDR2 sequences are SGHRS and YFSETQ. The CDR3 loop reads CASSTGQLNSPLHF. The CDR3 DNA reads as TGCGCCAGCAGCACAGGACAATTGAATTCACCCCTCCACTTT.

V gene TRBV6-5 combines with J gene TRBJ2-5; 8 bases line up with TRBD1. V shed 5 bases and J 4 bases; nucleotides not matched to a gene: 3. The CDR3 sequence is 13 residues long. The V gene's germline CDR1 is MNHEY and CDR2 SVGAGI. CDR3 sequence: CASSDDRGETQYF. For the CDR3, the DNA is TGTGCCAGCAGTGATGACAGGGGAGAGACCCAGTACTTC.

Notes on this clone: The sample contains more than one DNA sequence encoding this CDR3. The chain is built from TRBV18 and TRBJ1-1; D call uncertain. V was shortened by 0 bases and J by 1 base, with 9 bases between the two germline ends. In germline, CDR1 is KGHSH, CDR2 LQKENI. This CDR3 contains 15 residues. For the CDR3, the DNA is TGTGCCAGCTCACCACCGGCAGGCAGGAACACTGAAGCTTTCTTT. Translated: CASSPPAGRNTEAFF.

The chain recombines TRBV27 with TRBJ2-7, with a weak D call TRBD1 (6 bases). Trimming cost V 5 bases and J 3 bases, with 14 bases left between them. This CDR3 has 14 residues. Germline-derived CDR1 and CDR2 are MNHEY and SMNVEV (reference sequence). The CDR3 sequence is CASSKQGGIYEQYF. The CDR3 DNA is TGTGCCAGCAGTAAACAGGGTGGTATCTACGAGCAGTACTTC.

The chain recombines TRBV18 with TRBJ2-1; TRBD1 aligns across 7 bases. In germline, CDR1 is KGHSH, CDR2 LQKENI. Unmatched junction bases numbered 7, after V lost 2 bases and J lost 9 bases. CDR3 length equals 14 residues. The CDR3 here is CASSPTTGFGEQFF. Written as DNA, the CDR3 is TGTGCCAGCTCACCAACGACAGGGTTTGGTGAGCAGTTCTTC.

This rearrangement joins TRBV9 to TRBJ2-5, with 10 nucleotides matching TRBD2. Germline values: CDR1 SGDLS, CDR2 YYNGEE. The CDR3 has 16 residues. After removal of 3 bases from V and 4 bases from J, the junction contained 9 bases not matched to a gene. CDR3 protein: CASSAISGRSRETQYF. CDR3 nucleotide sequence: TGTGCCAGCAGCGCGATTAGCGGGAGGTCCCGAGAGACCCAGTACTTC. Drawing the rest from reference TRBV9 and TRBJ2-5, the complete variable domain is DSGVTQTPKHLITATGQRVTLRCSPRSGDLSVYWYQQSLDQGLQFLIQYYNGEERAKGNILERFSAQQFPDLHSELNLSSLELGDSALYFCASSAISGRSRETQYFGPGTRLLVL.

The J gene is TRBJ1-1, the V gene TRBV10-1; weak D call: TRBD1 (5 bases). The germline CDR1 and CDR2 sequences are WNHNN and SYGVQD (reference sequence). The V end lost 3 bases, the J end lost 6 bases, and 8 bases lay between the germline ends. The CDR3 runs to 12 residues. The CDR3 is CASSDGAAEAFF. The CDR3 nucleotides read TGCGCCAGCAGTGATGGGGCGGCTGAAGCTTTCTTT.

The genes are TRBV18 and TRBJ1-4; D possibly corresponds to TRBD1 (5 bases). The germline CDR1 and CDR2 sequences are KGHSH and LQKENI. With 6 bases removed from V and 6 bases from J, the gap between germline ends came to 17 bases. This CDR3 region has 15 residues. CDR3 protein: CASSSRGQDHEKLFF. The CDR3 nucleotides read TGTGCCAGCTCGTCCCGCGGACAAGACCATGAAAAACTGTTTTTT.

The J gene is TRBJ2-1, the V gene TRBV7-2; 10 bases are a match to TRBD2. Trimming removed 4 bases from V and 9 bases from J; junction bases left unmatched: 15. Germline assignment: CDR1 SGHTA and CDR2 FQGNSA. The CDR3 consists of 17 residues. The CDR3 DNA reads TGTGCCAGCAGCTCCAGGGGTGGACTAGCGGCATACGGTGAGCAGTTCTTC. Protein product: CASSSRGGLAAYGEQFF.

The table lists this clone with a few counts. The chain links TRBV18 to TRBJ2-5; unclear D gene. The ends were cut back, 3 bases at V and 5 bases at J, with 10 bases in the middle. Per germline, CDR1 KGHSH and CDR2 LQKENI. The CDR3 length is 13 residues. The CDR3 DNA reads TGTGCCAGCTCACCGCCCAGGATTGAGACCCAGTACTTC. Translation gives CASSPPRIETQYF.

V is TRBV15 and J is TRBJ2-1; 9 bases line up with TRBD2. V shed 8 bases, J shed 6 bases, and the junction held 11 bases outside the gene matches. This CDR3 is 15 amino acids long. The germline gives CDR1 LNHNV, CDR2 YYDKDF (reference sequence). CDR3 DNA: TGTGCCACCGCTAGCGGGATTTCCCCATCCAATGAGCAGTTCTTC. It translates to CATASGISPSNEQFF. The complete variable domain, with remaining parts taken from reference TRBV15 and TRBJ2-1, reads DAMVIQNPRYQVTQFGKPVTLSCSQTLNHNVMYWYQQKSSQAPKLLFHYYDKDFNNEADTPDNFQSRRPNTSFCFLDIRSPGLGDTAMYLCATASGISPSNEQFFGPGTRLTVL.

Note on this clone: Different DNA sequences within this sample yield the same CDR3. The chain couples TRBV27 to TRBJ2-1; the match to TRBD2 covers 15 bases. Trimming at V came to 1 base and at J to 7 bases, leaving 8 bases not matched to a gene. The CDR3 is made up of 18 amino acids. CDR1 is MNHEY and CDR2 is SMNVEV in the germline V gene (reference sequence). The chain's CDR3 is CASSLLPGTSGRRNEQFF. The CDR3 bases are TGTGCCAGCAGTTTATTACCCGGGACTAGCGGGAGGAGAAATGAGCAGTTCTTC.